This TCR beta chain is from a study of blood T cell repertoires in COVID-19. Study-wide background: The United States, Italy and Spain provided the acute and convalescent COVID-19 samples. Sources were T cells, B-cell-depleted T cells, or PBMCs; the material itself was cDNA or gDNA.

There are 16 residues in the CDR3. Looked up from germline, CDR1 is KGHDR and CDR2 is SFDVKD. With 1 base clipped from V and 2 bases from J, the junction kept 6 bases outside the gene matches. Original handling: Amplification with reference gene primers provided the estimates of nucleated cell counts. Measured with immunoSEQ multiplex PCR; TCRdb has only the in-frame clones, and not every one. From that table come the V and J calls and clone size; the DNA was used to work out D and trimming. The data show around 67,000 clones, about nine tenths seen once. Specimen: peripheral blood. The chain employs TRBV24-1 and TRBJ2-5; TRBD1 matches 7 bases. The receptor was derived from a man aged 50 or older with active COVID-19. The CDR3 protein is CATSDFRQGRQETQYF. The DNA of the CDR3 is TGTGCCACCAGTGATTTCAGACAGGGTAGACAAGAGACCCAGTACTTC.